This T cell receptor beta chain emerged from a study of Siglec-9 on CD8 T cells in melanoma. Findings and caveats of the study: Siglec-9 reportedly marks and regulates an effector memory CD8+ T-cell subset apparently accumulating in melanoma tumors.

To note about this clone: The antigen remains undetermined.

The repertoire was sequenced with immunoSEQ multiplex PCR; TCRdb's copy has only in-frame clones and lacks some. The data show roughly 35,000 clones, roughly 80% seen once. V lost 1 base and J lost 0, with 10 bases in between. CDR3 size: 16 residues. Germline V gives CDR1 SEHNR, CDR2 FQNEAQ (reference sequence). This chain connects TRBV7-9 to TRBJ2-4, with unresolved D. The receptor was derived from a human donor in good health. Material: Siglec-9- CD8+ T cells sorted from blood. The CDR3: CASSLVPNLAKNIQYF. As DNA, the CDR3 is TGTGCCAGCAGCTTAGTCCCAAACCTAGCCAAAAACATTCAGTACTTC.